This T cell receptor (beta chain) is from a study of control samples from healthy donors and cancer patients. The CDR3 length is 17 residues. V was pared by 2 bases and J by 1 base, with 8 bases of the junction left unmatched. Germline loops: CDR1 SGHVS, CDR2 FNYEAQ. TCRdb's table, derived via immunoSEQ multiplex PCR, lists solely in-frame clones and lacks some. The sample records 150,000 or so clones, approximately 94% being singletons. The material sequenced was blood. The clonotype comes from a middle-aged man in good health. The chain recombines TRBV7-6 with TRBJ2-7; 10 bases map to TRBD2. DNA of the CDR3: TGTGCCAGCAGCTTACGACCTTCTAGCGGGAGTTCCTACGAGCAGTACTTC. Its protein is CASSLRPSSGSSYEQYF.